Included here is one TCR beta chain sequence, with context. Its antigen is currently unknown. The data are from a study of response to subunit inactivated influenza vaccine. General study findings and limits: Only a handful of new T cells, the authors suggested, are recruited with each seasonal influenza vaccination.

Germline CDR1 reads SGHRS; CDR2 reads YFSETQ. V gave up 1 base and J gave up 6 bases, with 11 bases separating them. The CDR3 loop spans 14 amino acids. TCRdb re-derived calls from the RT-PCR reads in MiXCR, one entry per CDR3 protein. The table records roughly 670,000 distinct CDR3 sequences, approximately 14% of them present only once. The sample was PBMCs from blood, taken about 14 days before vaccination. The genes are TRBV5-1 and TRBJ2-1, with unresolved D. This TCR was sampled from a middle-aged man who received an inactivated influenza vaccine. CDR3 sequence: CASSLNAPSNEQFF. The CDR3 bases are TGCGCCAGCAGCTTGAACGCGCCCAGCAATGAGCAGTTCTTC.